This T cell receptor beta chain was found in a study of shared clonotypes between healthy human individuals. Study-wide findings and caveats: A reduction in generation probabilities was seen for non-shared clonotypes relative to those shared by all four donors. With several donors compared, roughly 4.9% of naive CD4 clonotypes were shared.

The length of the CDR3 is 19 residues. V was shortened by 6 bases and J by 0 bases, with 24 bases between the two germline ends. The V gene's germline CDR1 is MNHEY and CDR2 SMNVEV (reference sequence). An even split of each subset's genomic DNA across several immunoSEQ plates was performed. Using immunoSEQ multiplex PCR, the repertoire was profiled, and TCRdb retains in-frame clones only, with some absent. The table lists over 2 million clones, around 92% of them singletons. The authors divided CD4+ cells into CD45RA+ naive and CD45RA-negative memory subsets. Concerning this clone: Its antigen remains unknown.

The chain carries TRBV27 and TRBJ1-5; D might be TRBD1 (6 bases). This TCR was recovered from a man aged 18 to 30 in good health. Some clones in this sample may be carry-over from other donors' samples. Material for sequencing was naive CD4+ T cells from PBMCs. Subset here: CD45RA+ positively selected. The CDR3 region is CASSPLGQTVRYSNQPQHF. CDR3 in DNA: TGTGCCAGCAGCCCCCTTGGACAGACGGTTAGGTATAGCAATCAGCCCCAGCATTTT.